Below, 31 T cell receptor beta chains from the same sample are listed, as sequenced in a study of shared clonotypes between healthy human individuals. Profiled with immunoSEQ multiplex PCR; TCRdb holds only in-frame clones, not every one. The table records about 2.1 million clones, over 85% of them present only once. In the naive CD8 group, cells lacked CD45RO and were positively selected for CCR7, so terminally differentiated effector memory CD45RA+ cells were left out. Input material: naive CD8+ T cells from PBMCs. Source of these receptors: a man in his late teens or twenties in good health. Some clones in this sample may be carry-over from other donors' samples.

The rearrangement uses TRBV7-9 and TRBJ2-3; TRBD2 agrees at 10 bases. The CDR3 length is 16 residues. Germline V gene lookup returns CDR1 SEHNR and CDR2 FQNEAQ (reference sequence). V shed 7 bases, J shed 2 bases, and the junction held 9 bases outside the gene matches. For the CDR3, the DNA is TGTGCCAGCAACAGCTTAGCGGGAGGTTACACAGATACGCAGTATTTT. Residues: CASNSLAGGYTDTQYF.

The rearrangement joins TRBV28 to TRBJ2-1; no clear D. The V gene lost 1 base and the J gene lost 6 bases, with 7 bases spanning the gap. Germline CDR1 MDHEN, CDR2 SYDVKM. CDR3 length: 13 residues. This CDR3 reads CASSLFALNEQFF. CDR3 bases: TGTGCCAGCAGTTTATTTGCCCTCAATGAGCAGTTCTTC.

The rearrangement links TRBV7-9 to TRBJ2-3; D is undetermined. The CDR3 runs 16 residues. The V end was cut by 0 bases, the J end by 1 base, with 11 bases between. Germline loops: CDR1 SEHNR, CDR2 FQNEAQ (reference sequence). CDR3 nucleotide sequence: TGTGCCAGCAGCTTAGCGCTCCTTCGGGGCACAGATACGCAGTATTTT. This encodes CASSLALLRGTDTQYF. The variable domain in full, with the rest retrieved from reference TRBV7-9 and TRBJ2-3, is DTGVSQNPRHKITKRGQNVTFRCDPISEHNRLYWYRQTLGQGPEFLTYFQNEAQLEKSRLLSDRFSAERPKGSFSTLEIQRTEQGDSAMYLCASSLALLRGTDTQYFGPGTRLTVL.

This chain links TRBV27 with TRBJ2-7; 11 nucleotides align to TRBD2. The CDR3 contains 12 residues. Germline V gene sequence: CDR1 MNHEY, CDR2 SMNVEV (reference sequence). The V segment lost 10 bases and the J segment 2 bases; nucleotides outside the gene matches: 1. The CDR3 here is CATGLAAYEQYF. CDR3 sequence (DNA): TGTGCCACGGGACTAGCGGCCTACGAGCAGTACTTC.

The chain has TRBV4-2 and TRBJ2-7; 9 bases agree with TRBD1. Per the germline V gene, CDR1 is LGHNA and CDR2 is YNFKEQ. The CDR3 loop spans 14 amino acids. V gave up 8 bases and J gave up 5 bases; unmatched junction bases: 10. The CDR3 reads CASRQGGDGNEQYF. For the CDR3, the DNA is TGTGCCAGCCGACAGGGGGGGGATGGAAACGAGCAGTACTTC.

CDR3: CASSQERRSGVQEQYF. CDR3 coding DNA: TGCGCCAGCAGCCAAGAGAGGCGTAGCGGGGTCCAGGAGCAGTACTTC. J is TRBJ2-7 and V is TRBV4-3; 8 bases fit TRBD2. The CDR3 length is 16 residues. V was pared by 0 bases and J by 7 bases, with 11 bases of the junction left unmatched. The V gene's germline CDR1 is LGHNA and CDR2 YSLEER.

The CDR3 reads CAITTPGTKSYNEQFF. For the CDR3, the DNA is TGTGCCATCACGACCCCGGGGACAAAATCCTACAATGAGCAGTTCTTC. The rearrangement links TRBV2 to TRBJ2-1; TRBD1 might be the D (6 bases). In germline, CDR1 is SNHLY, CDR2 FYNNEI. The V and J ends lost 10 bases and 1 base respectively, with 20 bases between them. There are 16 residues in the CDR3.

The chain carries TRBV7-8 and TRBJ2-1; TRBD2 aligns across 12 bases. Trimming took 1 base from V and 6 from J; bases not matched to a gene: 13. The CDR3 consists of 19 residues. CDR1 is SGHVS, CDR2 FQNEAQ, per germline. The CDR3 nucleotides read TGTGCCAGCAGCTTAGTAGGGACTCGAACTAGCGGGGGGTCCAATGAGCAGTTCTTC. Residues: CASSLVGTRTSGGSNEQFF.

This chain joins TRBV7-9 and TRBJ2-2; 8 positions agree with TRBD1. After removal of 4 bases from V and 5 bases from J, the junction contained 6 bases not matched to a gene. The V gene's germline CDR1 is SEHNR and CDR2 FQNEAQ (reference sequence). This CDR3 is 15 amino acids long. CDR3 DNA sequence: TGTGCCAGCAGCTGGGGGACAGGCCCTACCGGGGAGCTGTTTTTT. Translation: CASSWGTGPTGELFF.

The chain employs TRBV7-6 and TRBJ2-1; 11 bases fit TRBD1. V shed 5 bases and J 7 bases; nucleotides not matched to a gene: 7. The CDR3 totals 15 residues. Per the germline V gene, CDR1 is SGHVS and CDR2 is FNYEAQ. The CDR3 bases are TGTGCCAGCAGCATCGGGACAGGGGGATTGAATGAGCAGTTCTTC. Residues: CASSIGTGGLNEQFF.

The V and J genes are TRBV2 and TRBJ2-2; 9 bases match TRBD1. The CDR3 totals 15 residues. The trim removed 7 bases at V and 4 bases at J, leaving 7 bases unmatched. From germline, CDR1 is SNHLY and CDR2 FYNNEI. The CDR3 is CASTRTGEGTGELFF. CDR3 nucleotide sequence: TGTGCCAGCACCAGGACAGGGGAGGGCACCGGGGAGCTGTTTTTT.

The chain couples TRBV28 to TRBJ2-7; TRBD2 is a possible D gene (5 bases). This CDR3 comprises 12 residues. V dropped 5 bases and J dropped 5 bases, with 10 bases sitting between them. CDR1 and CDR2 from the germline V gene are MDHEN and SYDVKM. The CDR3 nucleotides are TGTGCCAGCAGTCACCCCGGGAACGAGCAGTACTTC. Translation: CASSHPGNEQYF.

This clone was detected once. This chain connects TRBV11-1 to TRBJ2-7; no definite D call. Germline CDR1 and CDR2: SGHAT and FQDESV (reference sequence). This CDR3 has 14 amino acids. Trimming stripped 5 bases from V and 0 bases from J, with 11 bases between. The CDR3 sequence is CASSPPLVSYEQYF. The CDR3 nucleotides are TGTGCCAGCAGCCCTCCCCTAGTCTCCTACGAGCAGTACTTC.

The rearrangement links TRBV19 to TRBJ2-1; no firm D call. The V gene's germline CDR1 is LNHDA and CDR2 SQIVND (reference sequence). Trimming stripped 4 bases from V and 2 bases from J, with 15 bases between. This CDR3 comprises 16 residues. The CDR3 sequence is CASSTVTQWAYNEQFF. The CDR3 DNA follows: TGTGCCAGTAGTACCGTGACCCAGTGGGCCTACAATGAGCAGTTCTTC.

The chain carries TRBV5-4 and TRBJ2-1, with 8 bases lining up with TRBD1. V dropped 2 bases and J dropped 5; count of bases not matched to a gene: 9. CDR1 SGHNT and CDR2 YYREEE come from the germline V gene (reference sequence). The CDR3 spans 16 residues. DNA of the CDR3: TGTGCCAGCAGCTTTCTAGCCGGGACAGGAAACAATGAGCAGTTCTTC. As protein: CASSFLAGTGNNEQFF.

The chain carries TRBV7-3 and TRBJ2-1; D tentatively fits TRBD1 or TRBD2 (5 bases each). Germline assignment: CDR1 SGHTA and CDR2 FQGTGA. The CDR3 runs to 13 residues. The V end lost 4 bases, the J end lost 9 bases, and 13 bases lay between the germline ends. In DNA, the CDR3 is TGTGCCAGCAGCTCGAGCGCGAGGGGTGAGCAGTTCTTC. Amino acids: CASSSSARGEQFF. The full variable domain, rest sourced from reference TRBV7-3 and TRBJ2-1, is GAGVSQTPSNKVTEKGKYVELRCDPISGHTALYWYRQSLGQGPEFLIYFQGTGAADDSGLPNDRFFAVRPEGSVSTLKIQRTERGDSAVYLCASSSSARGEQFFGPGTRLTVL.

The chain couples TRBV10-3 to TRBJ2-1, with 7 bases identical to TRBD2. CDR1 and CDR2 (germline): ENHRY, SYGVKD. Trimming removed 3 bases from V and 6 bases from J; junction bases left unmatched: 11. This CDR3 spans 16 amino acids. CDR3 bases: TGTGCCATCAGTGATATCGGACTAGATCTTTCCAATGAGCAGTTCTTC. This codes for CAISDIGLDLSNEQFF.

The CDR3 nucleotides read TGCGCCAGCAGCCAATTCAGGGGGCAAGAGACCCAGTACTTC. It translates to CASSQFRGQETQYF. This chain links TRBV4-1 with TRBJ2-5, with TRBD1 matching 7 bases. The V gene end was trimmed by 2 bases and the J gene end by 2 bases; junction bases not matched to a gene: 2. Germline V gene lookup returns CDR1 MGHRA and CDR2 YSYEKL. The CDR3 is 14 amino acids.

The chain uses TRBV28 and TRBJ1-5; possibly TRBD1 for D (5 bases). Trimming pared 7 bases from V and 0 bases from J, leaving 10 bases between. This CDR3 region has 14 residues. Germline V lookup: CDR1 MDHEN, CDR2 SYDVKM. The CDR3 spells CASIDSFSNQPQHF. The CDR3 DNA sequence: TGTGCCAGCATTGACAGTTTTAGCAATCAGCCCCAGCATTTT.

The V call is TRBV28, the J call TRBJ1-1, with a weak D call TRBD1 (5 bases). The CDR3 covers 14 residues. V was clipped by 10 bases and J by 1 base, with 16 bases between them. The germline gives CDR1 MDHEN, CDR2 SYDVKM. The DNA for the CDR3 is TGTGCCAACACCGCAGGAGGGGAGAACACTGAAGCTTTCTTT. Amino acid sequence: CANTAGGENTEAFF.

This chain links TRBV29-1 with TRBJ1-2; maybe TRBD1 (5 bases). V shed 6 bases and J shed 8 bases, with 22 bases lying between them. Germline CDR1 SQVTM, CDR2 ANQGSEA. The CDR3 is 14 amino acids. CDR3 sequence: CSVEGPYYGMGYTF. DNA of the CDR3: TGCAGCGTGGAGGGACCTTACTACGGAATGGGCTACACCTTC.

The genes are TRBV27 and TRBJ1-2; 9 nucleotides agree with TRBD1. V was clipped by 5 bases and J by 8 bases; unmatched bases: 15. The CDR3 runs to 16 residues. Germline lookup yields CDR1 MNHEY and CDR2 SMNVEV (reference sequence). CDR3 protein: CASSVGLGTGRWGYTF. The DNA for the CDR3 is TGTGCCAGCAGTGTCGGGCTCGGGACAGGGCGGTGGGGCTACACCTTC.

V gene TRBV7-8 combines with J gene TRBJ2-5; D is unclear. The germline V gene encodes CDR1 SGHVS and CDR2 FQNEAQ. V lost 4 bases and J lost 5, with 5 bases in between. The CDR3 is made up of 11 amino acids. The CDR3 protein is CASSSRETQYF. Written as DNA, the CDR3 is TGTGCCAGCAGCTCCCGGGAGACCCAGTACTTC.

Turning to this clone: This sample includes further DNA sequences coding for the same CDR3. The chain combines TRBV9 with TRBJ2-7, with 7 bases fitting TRBD1. Germline V lookup: CDR1 SGDLS, CDR2 YYNGEE. The CDR3 contains 15 residues. V shed 0 bases and J 4 bases; nucleotides not matched to a gene: 7. CDR3: CASSVGQGVSYEQYF. The CDR3 nucleotides read TGTGCCAGCAGCGTAGGGCAGGGGGTGTCGTACGAGCAGTACTTC.

Details on this clone: Distinct nucleotide sequences in the sample also encode this CDR3. The chain joins TRBV4-3 to TRBJ2-2; 7 nucleotides line up with TRBD2. With V trimmed by 0 bases and J by 1 base, 2 bases remained unmatched. The CDR3 loop spans 16 amino acids. Germline V lookup: CDR1 LGHNA, CDR2 YSLEER. CDR3 in amino acids: CASSQELAGNTGELFF. The DNA of the CDR3 is TGCGCCAGCAGCCAAGAATTAGCGGGGAACACCGGGGAGCTGTTTTTT.

V usage is TRBV7-8 and J usage is TRBJ2-7; the match to TRBD2 covers 12 bases. The V segment lost 1 base and the J segment 2 bases; nucleotides outside the gene matches: 6. Looked up from germline, CDR1 is SGHVS and CDR2 is FQNEAQ. The CDR3 runs 17 residues. The CDR3 bases are TGTGCCAGCAGCTTAGAGAAGAGGACTAGCGGGACCTACGAGCAGTACTTC. Protein: CASSLEKRTSGTYEQYF.

The chain couples TRBV27 to TRBJ2-2; D call uncertain. With 3 bases removed from V and 5 bases from J, the gap between germline ends came to 19 bases. The CDR3 is 17 residues long. Per the germline V gene, CDR1 is MNHEY and CDR2 is SMNVEV (reference sequence). The CDR3 is CASSFNLVTGWTGELFF. DNA for the CDR3: TGTGCCAGCAGTTTTAATTTGGTCACGGGTTGGACCGGGGAGCTGTTTTTT.

This clone was found once. The V and J genes are TRBV4-3 and TRBJ2-7; 8 nucleotides align to TRBD2. The germline V gene has CDR1 LGHNA and CDR2 YSLEER. V trimming: 4 bases; J trimming: 2 bases; junction bases outside the gene matches: 7. The CDR3 consists of 15 residues. For the CDR3, the DNA is TGCGCCAGCAGCCGGGAGCGGGAGTTAACCTACGAGCAGTACTTC. This gives the protein CASSRERELTYEQYF.

The genes are TRBV5-4 and TRBJ2-7; maybe TRBD2 (5 bases). V was cut by 3 bases and J by 1 base, with 14 bases left in between. The CDR3 spans 15 residues. Germline values: CDR1 SGHNT, CDR2 YYREEE (reference sequence). The chain's CDR3 is CASSSPSAGSYEQYF. CDR3 DNA sequence: TGTGCCAGCAGCTCGCCCTCGGCGGGTTCCTACGAGCAGTACTTC.

This clone occurred a few times. The rearrangement joins TRBV27 to TRBJ1-1; no clear D. V lost 2 bases, J lost 7 bases, and 11 bases lay in between. Germline values: CDR1 MNHEY, CDR2 SMNVEV (reference sequence). This CDR3 has 13 residues. CDR3: CASSLGAAHEAFF. CDR3 coding DNA: TGTGCCAGCAGTTTAGGTGCCGCGCATGAAGCTTTCTTT.

The V call is TRBV29-1, the J call TRBJ1-2, with a possible D match to TRBD1 (6 bases). Germline loops: CDR1 SQVTM, CDR2 ANQGSEA. Trimming cost V 7 bases and J 8 bases, with 11 bases left between them. This CDR3 is 10 amino acids long. The chain's CDR3 is CSATGQGYTF. Here the CDR3 DNA reads TGCAGCGCGACCGGACAGGGCTACACCTTC. Full variable domain (missing parts from reference TRBV29-1 and TRBJ1-2): SAVISQKPSRDICQRGTSLTIQCQVDSQVTMMFWYRQQPGQSLTLIATANQGSEATYESGFVIDKFPISRPNLTFSTLTVSNMSPEDSSIYLCSATGQGYTFGSGTRLTVV.